A single sample is the source of the 8 T cell receptor beta chains below, sequenced in a study of shared clonotypes between healthy human individuals. Profiled with immunoSEQ multiplex PCR; TCRdb holds only in-frame clones, not every one. The sample contains some 2,500,000 clones, 90% to 95% of which appear only once. The sequenced sample consisted of naive CD4+ T cells from PBMCs. Stated subset: CD45RA+ positively selected. These TCRs come from a man younger than 35 in good health. Some clones in this sample may be carry-over from other donors' samples.

The V call is TRBV21-1, the J call TRBJ2-3; the listed D gene, TRBD2, was not tested against the DNA. TRBV21-1 is shown as a pseudogene. There are 19 residues in the CDR3. The CDR3 DNA is TGTGCCAGCAGCCGCGCGGGAAGGGCTAGCGGGAGGGTTACAGATACGCAGTATTTT. Its protein is CASSRAGRASGRVTDTQYF.

The chain couples TRBV5-1 to TRBJ1-2; D remains unclear. This CDR3 has 14 amino acids. The V and J ends lost 1 base and 2 bases respectively, with 9 bases between them. Germline CDR1 is SGHRS and CDR2 is YFSETQ. The CDR3 coding sequence is TGCGCCAGCAGCTTGAATGACGGGAACTATGGCTACACCTTC. It is translated as CASSLNDGNYGYTF.

On this clone itself: The sample contains more than one DNA sequence encoding this CDR3. The chain combines TRBV5-1 with TRBJ2-2; D is uncertain. The CDR3 has 15 amino acids. The V and J ends lost 0 bases and 1 base respectively, with 7 bases between them. Germline loops: CDR1 SGHRS, CDR2 YFSETQ. CDR3 coding DNA: TGCGCCAGCAGCTTGGAAGGCGGGAACACCGGGGAGCTGTTTTTT. Its protein product is CASSLEGGNTGELFF.

The chain couples TRBV5-1 to TRBJ2-5; D is undetermined. Germline CDR1 and CDR2: SGHRS and YFSETQ. The CDR3 is made up of 13 amino acids. The ends were cut back, 7 bases at V and 2 bases at J, with 12 bases in the middle. This CDR3 is CASQRSEQETQYF. In DNA form, the CDR3 reads TGCGCCAGCCAGCGTAGTGAACAAGAGACCCAGTACTTC.

This chain connects TRBV6-1 to TRBJ2-1; 8 bases agree with TRBD1. The CDR3 extends over 15 amino acids. V shed 6 bases and J 7 bases; nucleotides not matched to a gene: 11. CDR1 MNHNS and CDR2 SASEGT come from the germline V gene. CDR3 coding DNA: TGTGCCAGCAGGACGGACAGGGCCGCCTTGAATGAGCAGTTCTTC. Amino acid sequence: CASRTDRAALNEQFF.

The rearrangement joins TRBV29-1 to TRBJ2-7; TRBD1 agrees at 8 bases. Germline-derived CDR1 and CDR2 are SQVTM and ANQGSEA. This CDR3 has 15 residues. Trimming cost V 4 bases and J 6 bases; bases outside gene matches: 14. This CDR3 is CSVVKFGQGGSEQYF. CDR3 coding DNA: TGCAGCGTTGTAAAGTTCGGACAGGGAGGCAGCGAGCAGTACTTC.

The V gene is TRBV6-5, the J gene TRBJ1-4; tentative D call: TRBD1 (5 bases). Between the trimmed V and J ends, which lost 0 bases and 13 bases, there was a span of 12 bases. The CDR3 loop spans 13 amino acids. Germline CDR1 MNHEY, CDR2 SVGAGI. In DNA, the CDR3 is TGTGCCAGCAGTTACTCTGAGGGGCTAGGACTGTTTTTT. Its translation is CASSYSEGLGLFF.

The V gene is TRBV19, the J gene TRBJ1-5; tentatively, D is TRBD1 (6 bases). This CDR3 spans 15 amino acids. Germline V gene sequence: CDR1 LNHDA, CDR2 SQIVND (reference sequence). Trimming took off 0 bases at V and 8 bases at J, with 14 bases between the two ends. CDR3 in amino acids: CASSIDLTGWKPQHF. The DNA of the CDR3 is TGTGCCAGTAGTATAGATCTTACAGGGTGGAAGCCCCAGCATTTT. The full variable domain, its missing parts supplied by reference TRBV19 and TRBJ1-5, is DGGITQSPKYLFRKEGQNVTLSCEQNLNHDAMYWYRQDPGQGLRLIYYSQIVNDFQKGDIAEGYSVSREKKESFPLTVTSAQKNPTAFYLCASSIDLTGWKPQHFGDGTRLSIL.